One and the same sample provided the 6 T cell receptor beta chains below, sequenced in a study of T-cell memory formation after mild COVID-19. TCRdb reprocessed the 5' RACE reads via MiXCR and lists one record per CDR3 protein. The table has 400,000 to 500,000 distinct CDR3 sequences, 18% seen once. The sample was PBMCs or a T cell subset sorted from them (not recorded which). The source is a man younger than 30 who had mild COVID-19 (a few samples of this study predate the infection). Cell type and time point are not known.

This clonotype has at least ten counts. The chain combines TRBV12-3 or TRBV12-4 with TRBJ2-1; 7 nucleotides agree with TRBD2. V dropped 3 bases and J dropped 9; count of bases not matched to a gene: 2. The CDR3 contains 12 residues. The CDR3 DNA is TGTGCCAGCAGTTTGGGGGGGGTTGAGCAGTTCTTC. This translates into CASSLGGVEQFF.

This clonotype was detected a few times. The rearrangement joins TRBV19 to TRBJ1-2; the D gene is possibly TRBD1 (5 bases). V shed 5 bases and J shed 4 bases, with 11 bases lying between them. The CDR3 length is 13 residues. Germline loops: CDR1 LNHDA, CDR2 SQIVND (reference sequence). CDR3 loop: CASSDDSIYGYTF. The CDR3 DNA sequence: TGTGCCAGTAGTGACGACAGCATCTATGGCTACACCTTC.

The chain employs TRBV7-9 and TRBJ2-2; maybe TRBD2 (5 bases). The CDR3 totals 16 residues. The germline gives CDR1 SEHNR, CDR2 FQNEAQ (reference sequence). V lost 5 bases and J 1 base, leaving 14 bases between the germline ends. The CDR3 DNA reads as TGTGCCAGCAGCCCCCGGGGTTTGAGGAACACCGGGGAGCTGTTTTTT. It is translated as CASSPRGLRNTGELFF.

The rearrangement uses TRBV12-3 or TRBV12-4 and TRBJ1-2; 7 positions agree with TRBD1. CDR3 length: 15 amino acids. V trimming: 6 bases; J trimming: 2 bases; junction bases outside the gene matches: 9. The CDR3 sequence: CASSKSMGQNYGYTF. The CDR3 region has the DNA TGTGCCAGCAGCAAAAGTATGGGACAGAACTATGGCTACACCTTC.

In its sample, this clonotype was seen a few times. The genes are TRBV5-1 and TRBJ2-7; 9 bases map to TRBD1. The ends lost 0 bases at V and 5 bases at J; junction bases unmatched: 6. The germline V gene has CDR1 SGHRS and CDR2 YFSETQ. This CDR3 spans 15 amino acids. The CDR3 region has the DNA TGCGCCAGCAGCTTGGCCGGGACAGGGTTGGACGAGCAGTACTTC. It is translated as CASSLAGTGLDEQYF.

The chain has TRBV6-5 and TRBJ2-6, with D tentatively TRBD2 (7 bases). CDR1 and CDR2 (germline): MNHEY, SVGAGI. This CDR3 contains 17 residues. The V end was cut by 2 bases, the J end by 4 bases, with 15 bases between. This chain's CDR3 is CASSYTGGRRGANVLTF. DNA of the CDR3: TGTGCCAGCAGTTACACCGGGGGGCGCAGAGGGGCCAACGTCCTGACTTTC.